What follows is one TCR beta chain and its context. This sample stems from a study of blood T cell repertoires in COVID-19. Turning to the study itself: T cells, B-cell-depleted T cells, or PBMCs supplied cDNA or gDNA.

Sequencing was performed with immunoSEQ multiplex PCR; in TCRdb, only in-frame clones are kept and a portion is missing. Of more than 200,000 clones detected, more than 85% appear once; the ten largest clones hold roughly 1.6%. Individuals aged roughly 18 to 95 years were recruited from roughly 22 US areas. Cohort allocation depended upon clinical history that participants reported. Recovered status applied to Cohort 3 donors who had two consecutive negative PCRs. It also applied to those with clearance or with symptom resolution. V dropped 8 bases and J dropped 3 bases, with 13 bases sitting between them. The CDR3 consists of 13 residues. Germline V gene data show CDR1 as ENHRY and CDR2 as SYGVKD.

The sequence derives from a woman between 45 and 65 years old who had recovered from COVID-19. This sequence joins TRBV10-3 and TRBJ2-5, with D tentatively TRBD2 (6 bases). Sequenced: PBMCs or T cells enriched from blood (not recorded which). CDR3 sequence: CAIRGGSEETQYF. The DNA of the CDR3 is TGTGCCATCCGGGGAGGAAGTGAAGAGACCCAGTACTTC.